This is a list of T cell receptor beta chains from one sample in a study of blood T cells in healthy people across ages. TCRdb fed the 5' RACE reads into MiXCR, producing one record per CDR3 protein. The sample records 800,000 or so distinct CDR3 sequences, around 25% being singletons. These records were also assigned to another study, of T cells of mothers and their children.

What was sequenced was blood. All receptors come from a boy aged 5-17 years in good health. The CDR3 runs from the conserved cysteine through the conserved F or W. A D gene is named only where the DNA matches it firmly. Size values are once, few and many counts, or a class for expanded clones, and some rows have none.

D gene: TRBD1
clone size: -
J gene: TRBJ2-2
V gene: TRBV15
CDR3 length: 15
CDR3 protein: CATSRLDRGPGELFF
CDR3 DNA: TGTGCCACCAGCAGGTTGGACAGGGGGCCCGGGGAGCTGTTTTTT

D gene: TRBD1
clone size: -
J gene: TRBJ2-2
V gene: TRBV29-1
CDR3 length: 14
CDR3 protein: CSVRTGGYTGELFF
CDR3 DNA: TGCAGCGTCAGGACAGGGGGCTACACCGGGGAGCTGTTTTTT

D gene: -
clone size: few
J gene: TRBJ2-5
V gene: TRBV11-2
CDR3 length: 17
CDR3 protein: CASSLYAPGENQETQYF
CDR3 DNA: TGTGCCAGCAGCTTATATGCCCCCGGGGAAAACCAAGAGACCCAGTACTTC

D gene: TRBD1
clone size: -
J gene: TRBJ2-4
V gene: TRBV28
CDR3 length: 12
CDR3 protein: CASRRTGNIQYF
CDR3 DNA: TGTGCCAGCAGGAGGACAGGGAACATTCAGTACTTC

D gene: -
clone size: -
J gene: TRBJ2-7
V gene: TRBV18
CDR3 length: 14
CDR3 protein: CASSPPQASYEQYF
CDR3 DNA: TGTGCCAGCTCACCACCCCAGGCCTCCTACGAGCAGTACTTC

D gene: TRBD1
clone size: -
J gene: TRBJ1-2
V gene: TRBV20-1
CDR3 length: 13
CDR3 protein: CSARDRGSYGYTF
CDR3 DNA: TGCAGTGCTAGGGACAGGGGTAGCTATGGCTACACCTTC

D gene: TRBD2
clone size: few
J gene: TRBJ2-5
V gene: TRBV7-2
CDR3 length: 16
CDR3 protein: CASSLGISGRGETQYF
CDR3 DNA: TGTGCCAGCAGCTTAGGGATTAGCGGGAGGGGAGAGACCCAGTACTTC

D gene: TRBD1
clone size: -
J gene: TRBJ1-4
V gene: TRBV4-1
CDR3 length: 13
CDR3 protein: CASSRPRDSQLFF
CDR3 DNA: TGCGCCAGCAGCCGTCCCCGGGACAGTCAACTGTTTTTT

D gene: -
clone size: -
J gene: TRBJ2-4
V gene: TRBV5-6
CDR3 length: 12
CDR3 protein: CASSLGWNIQYF
CDR3 DNA: TGTGCCAGCAGCCTCGGGTGGAACATTCAGTACTTC

D gene: TRBD2
clone size: few
J gene: TRBJ2-1
V gene: TRBV28
CDR3 length: 16
CDR3 protein: CASSTIKAGVVDEQFF
CDR3 DNA: TGTGCCAGCAGTACCATAAAAGCGGGAGTAGTGGATGAGCAGTTCTTC

D gene: -
clone size: -
J gene: TRBJ1-3
V gene: TRBV20-1
CDR3 length: 11
CDR3 protein: CSAKSGNTIYF
CDR3 DNA: TGCAGTGCCAAGAGTGGAAACACCATATATTTT

D gene: -
clone size: few
J gene: TRBJ2-1
V gene: TRBV7-3
CDR3 length: 16
CDR3 protein: CASSLYTSTLGNEQFF
CDR3 DNA: TGTGCCAGCAGCTTATATACTAGCACCCTAGGGAATGAGCAGTTCTTC

D gene: TRBD1
clone size: few
J gene: TRBJ2-5
V gene: TRBV20-1
CDR3 length: 12
CDR3 protein: CSAGTGRETQYF
CDR3 DNA: TGCAGTGCCGGGACAGGGCGAGAGACCCAGTACTTC

D gene: -
clone size: -
J gene: TRBJ2-3
V gene: TRBV20-1
CDR3 length: 14
CDR3 protein: CSARDPIGTDTQYF
CDR3 DNA: TGCAGTGCTAGAGATCCGATAGGCACAGATACGCAGTATTTT

D gene: TRBD2
clone size: few
J gene: TRBJ2-5
V gene: TRBV7-2
CDR3 length: 14
CDR3 protein: CASSPRLAPQTQYF
CDR3 DNA: TGTGCCAGCAGCCCCCGACTAGCGCCCCAGACCCAGTACTTC

D gene: -
clone size: -
J gene: TRBJ2-5
V gene: TRBV25-1
CDR3 length: 17
CDR3 protein: CASSDEDLPWYQETQYF
CDR3 DNA: TGTGCCAGCAGTGACGAGGACTTGCCGTGGTACCAAGAGACCCAGTACTTC

D gene: -
clone size: -
J gene: TRBJ1-1
V gene: TRBV12-3/TRBV12-4
CDR3 length: 12
CDR3 protein: CASSLVGDEAFF
CDR3 DNA: TGTGCCAGCAGTTTGGTCGGGGATGAAGCTTTCTTT

D gene: -
clone size: -
J gene: TRBJ2-6
V gene: TRBV27
CDR3 length: 14
CDR3 protein: CASSFGIGANVLTF
CDR3 DNA: TGTGCCAGCAGTTTCGGGATCGGGGCCAACGTCCTGACTTTC

D gene: TRBD2
clone size: -
J gene: TRBJ2-1
V gene: TRBV5-1
CDR3 length: 18
CDR3 protein: CASSPTGLAGDSYNEQFF
CDR3 DNA: TGCGCCAGCAGCCCCACGGGACTAGCGGGGGACTCCTACAATGAGCAGTTCTTC

D gene: TRBD1
clone size: many
J gene: TRBJ2-7
V gene: TRBV12-3/TRBV12-4
CDR3 length: 15
CDR3 protein: CASSSPGQGAYEQYF
CDR3 DNA: TGTGCCAGCAGTTCACCGGGACAGGGGGCTTACGAGCAGTACTTC

D gene: -
clone size: -
J gene: TRBJ1-1
V gene: TRBV6-5
CDR3 length: 15
CDR3 protein: CASSYVRGLNTEAFF
CDR3 DNA: TGTGCCAGCAGTTACGTCAGGGGACTGAACACTGAAGCTTTCTTT

D gene: TRBD1
clone size: -
J gene: TRBJ2-7
V gene: TRBV4-3
CDR3 length: 15
CDR3 protein: CASSQGTGGYYEQYF
CDR3 DNA: TGCGCCAGCAGCCAAGGGACAGGGGGGTACTACGAGCAGTACTTC

D gene: -
clone size: few
J gene: TRBJ1-2
V gene: TRBV20-1
CDR3 length: 12
CDR3 protein: CSARKSNYGYTF
CDR3 DNA: TGCAGTGCTAGAAAATCTAACTATGGCTACACCTTC

D gene: -
clone size: -
J gene: TRBJ1-2
V gene: TRBV5-1
CDR3 length: 15
CDR3 protein: CASRKDSTTNYGYTF
CDR3 DNA: TGCGCCAGTAGAAAAGACAGTACCACTAACTATGGCTACACCTTC

D gene: -
clone size: -
J gene: TRBJ2-5
V gene: TRBV20-1
CDR3 length: 16
CDR3 protein: CSARDPYWGKQETQYF
CDR3 DNA: TGCAGTGCTAGAGACCCCTATTGGGGAAAGCAAGAGACCCAGTACTTC

D gene: -
clone size: -
J gene: TRBJ1-4
V gene: TRBV29-1
CDR3 length: 14
CDR3 protein: CSVPGGATNEKLFF
CDR3 DNA: TGCAGCGTGCCGGGAGGGGCAACTAATGAAAAACTGTTTTTT

D gene: -
clone size: once
J gene: TRBJ2-3
V gene: TRBV25-1
CDR3 length: 15
CDR3 protein: CASSERPSGTDTQYF
CDR3 DNA: TGTGCCAGCAGCGAACGTCCGTCCGGCACAGATACGCAGTATTTT

D gene: -
clone size: few
J gene: TRBJ1-6
V gene: TRBV29-1
CDR3 length: 13
CDR3 protein: CSAGAGLGSPLHF
CDR3 DNA: TGCAGCGCCGGGGCAGGCCTTGGTTCACCCCTCCACTTT

D gene: TRBD2
clone size: few
J gene: TRBJ2-7
V gene: TRBV29-1
CDR3 length: 13
CDR3 protein: CSVAPSGTAEQYF
CDR3 DNA: TGCAGCGTTGCGCCTAGCGGGACTGCCGAGCAGTACTTC

D gene: TRBD2
clone size: -
J gene: TRBJ2-7
V gene: TRBV20-1
CDR3 length: 15
CDR3 protein: CSARVIAGGTYEQYF
CDR3 DNA: TGCAGTGCTAGAGTTATAGCGGGAGGGACCTACGAGCAGTACTTC

D gene: -
clone size: -
J gene: TRBJ2-4
V gene: TRBV6-1
CDR3 length: 12
CDR3 protein: CASSEPKNIRYF
CDR3 DNA: TGTGCCAGCAGTGAACCTAAAAACATTCGGTACTTC

D gene: -
clone size: many
J gene: TRBJ2-4
V gene: TRBV27
CDR3 length: 16
CDR3 protein: CASSLSVGGAKNIQYF
CDR3 DNA: TGTGCCAGCAGTTTATCGGTGGGAGGAGCCAAAAACATTCAGTACTTC

D gene: TRBD1
clone size: -
J gene: TRBJ1-5
V gene: TRBV20-1
CDR3 length: 13
CDR3 protein: CSACQGASQPQHF
CDR3 DNA: TGCAGTGCGTGCCAGGGGGCGAGTCAGCCCCAGCATTTT

D gene: -
clone size: -
J gene: TRBJ2-5
V gene: TRBV10-3
CDR3 length: 14
CDR3 protein: CATIQEQGGETQYF
CDR3 DNA: TGTGCCACCATTCAAGAACAGGGAGGGGAGACCCAGTACTTC

D gene: -
clone size: few
J gene: TRBJ2-7
V gene: TRBV21-1
CDR3 length: 15
CDR3 protein: CASSNIGTDSYEQYF
CDR3 DNA: TGTGCCAGCAGCAATATTGGGACGGATTCCTACGAGCAGTACTTC

D gene: TRBD2
clone size: -
J gene: TRBJ2-4
V gene: TRBV12-3/TRBV12-4
CDR3 length: 16
CDR3 protein: CASSLREGKDVNIQYF
CDR3 DNA: TGTGCCAGCAGTTTAAGGGAGGGGAAGGACGTAAACATTCAGTACTTC

D gene: -
clone size: few
J gene: TRBJ2-7
V gene: TRBV29-1
CDR3 length: 12
CDR3 protein: CSVGRGTYEQYF
CDR3 DNA: TGCAGCGTTGGGCGCGGCACCTACGAGCAGTACTTC

D gene: -
clone size: -
J gene: TRBJ2-2
V gene: TRBV20-1
CDR3 length: 14
CDR3 protein: CSARDNPNTGELFF
CDR3 DNA: TGCAGTGCTAGAGATAACCCGAACACCGGGGAGCTGTTTTTT

D gene: -
clone size: -
J gene: TRBJ1-1
V gene: TRBV4-3
CDR3 length: 13
CDR3 protein: CASSQDPFGDAFF
CDR3 DNA: TGCGCCAGCAGCCAAGATCCGTTTGGGGATGCTTTCTTT

D gene: -
clone size: -
J gene: TRBJ2-7
V gene: TRBV4-2
CDR3 length: 16
CDR3 protein: CASSQEVGGGLYEQYF
CDR3 DNA: TGTGCCAGCAGCCAAGAGGTGGGGGGTGGCCTGTACGAGCAGTACTTC

D gene: -
clone size: -
J gene: TRBJ2-5
V gene: TRBV10-3
CDR3 length: 15
CDR3 protein: CAISDHTSRKETQYF
CDR3 DNA: TGTGCCATCAGTGACCACACTTCTAGGAAAGAGACCCAGTACTTC

D gene: TRBD2
clone size: -
J gene: TRBJ2-3
V gene: TRBV15
CDR3 length: 15
CDR3 protein: CATSTRLAGVYAQYF
CDR3 DNA: TGTGCCACCAGTACAAGACTAGCGGGAGTTTATGCGCAGTATTTT

D gene: -
clone size: few
J gene: TRBJ1-1
V gene: TRBV18
CDR3 length: 14
CDR3 protein: CASSPRTGRTEAFF
CDR3 DNA: TGTGCCAGCTCACCCAGGACCGGTAGGACTGAAGCTTTCTTT

D gene: -
clone size: -
J gene: TRBJ2-7
V gene: TRBV6-7
CDR3 length: 14
CDR3 protein: CASDRVFREYEQYF
CDR3 DNA: TGTGCCAGCGATCGTGTTTTCAGGGAGTACGAGCAGTACTTC

D gene: TRBD1
clone size: few
J gene: TRBJ2-1
V gene: TRBV20-1
CDR3 length: 16
CDR3 protein: CSARDPGQGFFSEQFF
CDR3 DNA: TGCAGTGCTAGAGACCCGGGACAGGGATTTTTTAGTGAGCAGTTCTTC

D gene: -
clone size: -
J gene: TRBJ1-2
V gene: TRBV4-3
CDR3 length: 14
CDR3 protein: CASSQDWGSNGYTF
CDR3 DNA: TGCGCCAGCAGCCAAGATTGGGGGAGCAATGGCTACACCTTC

D gene: -
clone size: -
J gene: TRBJ2-1
V gene: TRBV3-1
CDR3 length: 14
CDR3 protein: CASSQEGGYNEQFF
CDR3 DNA: TGTGCCAGCAGCCAAGAGGGGGGTTACAATGAGCAGTTCTTC

D gene: -
clone size: few
J gene: TRBJ2-5
V gene: TRBV7-9
CDR3 length: 16
CDR3 protein: CASSPGAGKMQETQYF
CDR3 DNA: TGTGCCAGCAGCCCAGGGGCAGGAAAGATGCAAGAGACCCAGTACTTC

D gene: TRBD1
clone size: few
J gene: TRBJ2-5
V gene: TRBV20-1
CDR3 length: 14
CDR3 protein: CSTIGTGKGETQYF
CDR3 DNA: TGCAGTACCATTGGGACAGGAAAGGGAGAGACCCAGTACTTC

D gene: TRBD2
clone size: few
J gene: TRBJ2-5
V gene: TRBV4-2
CDR3 length: 14
CDR3 protein: CASSPLAGEETQYF
CDR3 DNA: TGTGCCAGCAGCCCGCTAGCGGGGGAAGAGACCCAGTACTTC

D gene: -
clone size: -
J gene: TRBJ2-3
V gene: TRBV5-1
CDR3 length: 17
CDR3 protein: CASSAAPGLSPADTQYF
CDR3 DNA: TGCGCCAGCAGCGCAGCCCCGGGATTAAGTCCCGCAGATACGCAGTATTTT

D gene: -
clone size: -
J gene: TRBJ2-3
V gene: TRBV20-1
CDR3 length: 16
CDR3 protein: CSARVWTDWDTDTQYF
CDR3 DNA: TGCAGTGCTAGAGTATGGACCGATTGGGATACAGATACGCAGTATTTT